This T cell receptor (beta chain) appears in the sequencing data of a study of CD8 T cells in ankylosing spondylitis. Findings and limits, study-wide: Characteristic, it appeared, of ankylosing spondylitis blood was a TCR beta motif of seven or eight highly homologous variants.

This clonotype was counted ten times or more. Its matching antigen is unknown. One entry per CDR3 protein, called by TCRdb with MiXCR from the 5' RACE reads. The sample carries hundreds of thousands of distinct CDR3 sequences, roughly a quarter recorded once. The CDR3 consists of 14 residues. V lost 5 bases, J lost 0 bases, and 12 bases lay in between. Germline V gives CDR1 DFQATT, CDR2 SNEGSKA (reference sequence). The TCR sequence derives from a male donor with ankylosing spondylitis. This chain links TRBV20-1 with TRBJ2-3; D remains unclear. The material sequenced was blood, either unsorted or a sorted T cell fraction (not recorded which). The CDR3 DNA reads TGCAGTGCTCCCAGACTGTGGAGCACAGATACGCAGTATTTT. Translated: CSAPRLWSTDTQYF.